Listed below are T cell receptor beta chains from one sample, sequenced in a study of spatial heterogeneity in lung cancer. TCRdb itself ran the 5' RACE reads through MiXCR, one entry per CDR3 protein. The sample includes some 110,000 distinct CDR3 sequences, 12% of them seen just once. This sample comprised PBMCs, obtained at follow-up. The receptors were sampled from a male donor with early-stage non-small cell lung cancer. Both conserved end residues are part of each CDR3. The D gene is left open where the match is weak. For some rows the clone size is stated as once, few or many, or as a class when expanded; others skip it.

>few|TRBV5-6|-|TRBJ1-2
TGTGCCAGCAGCGGAACAGGGAGACCCTATGGCTACACCTTC
CASSGTGRPYGYTF
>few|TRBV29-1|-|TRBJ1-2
TGCAGCGTCGCCGATCGGCGTTCTAACTATGGCTACACCTTC
CSVADRRSNYGYTF
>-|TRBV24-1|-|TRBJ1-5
TGTGCCACCAGTGATTTGTTGTTTGTACAGGGACGGGATCAGCCCCAGCATTTT
CATSDLLFVQGRDQPQHF
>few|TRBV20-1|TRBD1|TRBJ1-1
TGCAGTGCTAGAGATACGGGACAGGGACCTTTAACTTTCTTT
CSARDTGQGPLTFF
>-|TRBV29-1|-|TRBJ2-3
TGCAGCGTTGAAGCCCGACCCGAGAGGAGCACAGATACGCAGTATTTT
CSVEARPERSTDTQYF
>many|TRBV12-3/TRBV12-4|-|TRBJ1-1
TGTGCCAGCAGTTTACCGGTGAACACTGAAGCTTTCTTT
CASSLPVNTEAFF
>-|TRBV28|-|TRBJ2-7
TGTGCCAGCAGATTAATGGGGGCCTACGAGCAGTACTTC
CASRLMGAYEQYF
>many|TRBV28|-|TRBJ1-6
TGTGCCAGCAGTTTGAACCCCCTCGAGGGTTCACCCCTCCACTTT
CASSLNPLEGSPLHF
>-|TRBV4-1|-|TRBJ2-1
TGCGCCAGCAGCCAAGATCCAGGGGCCTCCAGTGGGTCCCACAATGAGCAGTTCTTC
CASSQDPGASSGSHNEQFF
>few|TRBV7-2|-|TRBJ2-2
TGTGCCAGCAAAAACAGGGCCTACACCGGGGAGCTGTTTTTT
CASKNRAYTGELFF
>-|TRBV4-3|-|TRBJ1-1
TGCGCCAGCAGCCAAGATTTGGGGGGACGAGCTTTCTTT
CASSQDLGGRAFF
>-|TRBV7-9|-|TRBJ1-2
TGTGCCAGCAGCTTACAGGGTCCCCCTGGCTACACCTTC
CASSLQGPPGYTF
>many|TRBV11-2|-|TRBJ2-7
TGTGCCAGCAGCCCGGACGGGGTGAGGATCGCCTACGAGCAGTACTTC
CASSPDGVRIAYEQYF
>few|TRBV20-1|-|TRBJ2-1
TGCAGTGCCAAAGGCTCGGAACTCTACAATGAGCAGTTCTTC
CSAKGSELYNEQFF
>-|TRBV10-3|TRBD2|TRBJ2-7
TGTGCCACCAGCGGGGCCGTGGGCGAGCAGTACTTC
CATSGAVGEQYF
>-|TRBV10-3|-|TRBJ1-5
TGTGCCATCAGTGGGGCAGCAAATCAGCCCCAGCATTTT
CAISGAANQPQHF
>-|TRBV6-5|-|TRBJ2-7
TGTGCCAGCAGTACGGGACTGGGAAGCGAGCAGTACTTC
CASSTGLGSEQYF
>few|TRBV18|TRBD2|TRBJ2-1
TGTGCCAGCTCACGGACTAGCGGGGACAATGAGCAGTTCTTC
CASSRTSGDNEQFF
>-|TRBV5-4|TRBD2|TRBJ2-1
TGTGCCAGCAGCTTGGGACTAGCGGGGGGGTCTCGGGAGTTCTTC
CASSLGLAGGSREFF
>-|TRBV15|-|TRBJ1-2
TGTGCCACCAGCTCCCCGGGACGGCTTAACTATGGCTACACCTTC
CATSSPGRLNYGYTF
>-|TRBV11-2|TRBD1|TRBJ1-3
TGTGCCAGCTGCCTAGGACAGGTCCTCTCTGGAAACACCATATATTTT
CASCLGQVLSGNTIYF
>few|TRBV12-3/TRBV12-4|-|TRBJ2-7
TGTGCCAGCAGTTTGCTCCAGGGCGGCGAGCAGTACTTC
CASSLLQGGEQYF
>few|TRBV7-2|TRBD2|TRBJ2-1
TGTGCCAGCAGCCCGAGGACTAGCGGCGGGTCTAATGAGCAGTTCTTC
CASSPRTSGGSNEQFF